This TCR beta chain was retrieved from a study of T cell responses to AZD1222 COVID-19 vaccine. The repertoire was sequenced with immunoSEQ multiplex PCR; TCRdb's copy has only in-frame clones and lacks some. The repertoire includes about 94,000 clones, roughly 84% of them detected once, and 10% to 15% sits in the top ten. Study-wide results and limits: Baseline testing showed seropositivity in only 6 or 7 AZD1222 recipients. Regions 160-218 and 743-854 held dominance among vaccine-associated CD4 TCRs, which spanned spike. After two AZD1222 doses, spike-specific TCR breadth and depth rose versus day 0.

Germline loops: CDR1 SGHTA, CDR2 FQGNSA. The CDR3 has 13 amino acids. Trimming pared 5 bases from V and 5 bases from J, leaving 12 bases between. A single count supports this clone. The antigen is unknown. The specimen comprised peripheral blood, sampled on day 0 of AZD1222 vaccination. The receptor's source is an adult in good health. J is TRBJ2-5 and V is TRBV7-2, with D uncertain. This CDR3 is CASSIVAAETQYF. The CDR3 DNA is TGTGCCAGCAGCATTGTGGCCGCGGAGACCCAGTACTTC. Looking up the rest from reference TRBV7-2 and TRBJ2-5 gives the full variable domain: GAGVSQSPSNKVTEKGKDVELRCDPISGHTALYWYRQSLGQGLEFLIYFQGNSAPDKSGLPSDRFSAERTGGSVSTLTIQRTQQEDSAVYLCASSIVAAETQYFGPGTRLLVL.